Described below is a single TCR beta chain sequence and its context. Its antigen is unknown. The investigators reverse transcribed all of the isolated RNA, so they sequenced expressed TCRB transcripts. Clones were sequenced by immunoSEQ multiplex PCR, and TCRdb holds only the in-frame ones, with some missing. The sample holds hundreds of thousands of clones, roughly an eighth seen once. Trimming removed 6 bases from V and 4 bases from J; junction bases left unmatched: 7. The CDR3 totals 14 residues. Germline V gene lookup returns CDR1 MNHEY and CDR2 SVGAGI. The data stem from a study of beta chain features in type 1 diabetes. Study-level results: Shortening that was moderate but significant affected the TCRB CDR3s of Type 1 diabetes patients in all four CD4+ subsets. Sequencing used cDNA, and cells with high TCR expression could therefore be over-represented.

This receptor was identified in a man between 18 and 29 years old with type 1 diabetes. V is TRBV6-5 and J is TRBJ2-7, with TRBD1 matching over 9 bases. Sequencing was done on a sample of naive CD4+ T cells from blood. CDR3 bases: TGTGCCAGCAGCTCCGGGACAGGGAGTTACGAGCAGTACTTC. Translating gives CASSSGTGSYEQYF.